Listed below are T cell receptor beta chains from one sample, sequenced in a study of T cell responses to AZD1222 COVID-19 vaccine. Sequencing was performed with immunoSEQ multiplex PCR; in TCRdb, only in-frame clones are kept and a portion is missing. The sample includes 100,000 or so clones, approximately 90% seen only once; the top ten take 1.3%. Source: peripheral blood, taken on day 0 of AZD1222 vaccination. These receptors all stem from an adult in good health. The CDR3 runs from the conserved cysteine through the conserved F or W. The D gene is left open where the match is weak. Clone size is shown for a subset of rows, as once, few, many or a class of expanded clone.

TRBV19	.	TRBJ1-2	.	CASSRTGEDYGYTF	TGTGCCAGTAGTAGAACAGGAGAGGACTATGGCTACACCTTC
TRBV4-2	.	TRBJ2-1	TRBD2	CASSRPGLAGALSYNEQFF	TGTGCCAGCAGCCGCCCAGGACTAGCGGGGGCCCTCTCCTACAATGAGCAGTTCTTC
TRBV19	once	TRBJ1-6	.	CASKQGVSPLHF	TGTGCCAGTAAACAGGGAGTTTCACCCCTCCACTTT
TRBV9	.	TRBJ2-7	TRBD1	CASSGATGLEQYF	TGTGCCAGCAGCGGGGCGACAGGGTTAGAGCAGTACTTC
TRBV3-1/TRBV3-2	once	TRBJ2-7	TRBD2	CASSSGLAVSYEQYF	TGTGCCAGCAGTTCCGGACTAGCGGTCTCCTACGAGCAGTACTTC
TRBV4-1	.	TRBJ2-2	.	CASSQGRAGELFF	TGCGCCAGCAGCCAAGGCCGGGCCGGGGAGCTGTTTTTT
TRBV5-1	few	TRBJ1-1	.	CASSLDGLMNTEAFF	TGCGCCAGCAGCTTGGACGGACTAATGAACACTGAAGCTTTCTTT
TRBV5-4	.	TRBJ1-1	TRBD1	CASSLVGTGTEAFF	TGTGCCAGCAGCTTGGTGGGGACAGGAACTGAAGCTTTCTTT
TRBV5-4	once	TRBJ1-2	TRBD1	CAIQGLGGYTF	TGTGCAATACAGGGGCTGGGAGGCTACACCTTC
TRBV28	.	TRBJ1-5	.	CASSFRYSRGNDQPQHF	TGTGCCAGCAGTTTCCGGTATTCAAGGGGGAATGATCAGCCCCAGCATTTT
TRBV11-2	.	TRBJ1-3	TRBD1	CASSDRGKSSGNTIYF	TGTGCCAGCAGCGACAGGGGCAAAAGCTCTGGAAACACCATATATTTT
TRBV4-1	.	TRBJ2-7	.	CASSQEGYEQYF	TGCGCCAGCAGCCAAGAGGGGTACGAGCAGTACTTC
TRBV6-6	.	TRBJ1-6	.	CASSYAFGANSPLHF	TGTGCCAGCAGTTACGCCTTCGGGGCCAATTCACCCCTCCACTTT
TRBV28	.	TRBJ2-7	.	CASSSNNRQHYEQYF	TGTGCCAGCAGTTCAAACAATCGGCAGCACTACGAGCAGTACTTC
TRBV16	.	TRBJ1-2	.	CASSQGGREVAF	TGTGCCAGCAGCCAAGGGGGTCGGGAAGTTGCCTTC
TRBV28	few	TRBJ1-4	TRBD1	CASSTQGAVEKLFF	TGTGCCAGCAGCACCCAGGGGGCGGTTGAAAAACTGTTTTTT
TRBV6-6	.	TRBJ1-6	.	CASSGVGFGNSPLHF	TGTGCCAGCAGTGGTGTAGGGTTTGGGAATTCACCCCTCCACTTT
TRBV11-1	.	TRBJ1-6	.	CASSSIYPGRNSPLHF	TGTGCCAGCAGCTCAATATACCCGGGACGGAATTCACCCCTCCACTTT
TRBV19	.	TRBJ2-7	.	CASSIGNYEQYF	TGTGCCAGTAGTATCGGAAACTACGAGCAGTACTTC
TRBV5-4	.	TRBJ2-1	.	CASSPGGLGQGQFF	TGTGCCAGCAGCCCCGGGGGGCTAGGGCAGGGGCAGTTCTTC
TRBV5-6	.	TRBJ1-1	.	CASRHRDTNTEAFF	TGTGCCAGCAGGCACCGGGACACAAACACTGAAGCTTTCTTT
TRBV19	once	TRBJ2-3	TRBD1	CASSTRTGYTDTQYF	TGTGCCAGTAGTACTAGGACAGGGTACACAGATACGCAGTATTTT
TRBV5-5	.	TRBJ1-2	.	CASSLVPEDRGYTF	TGTGCCAGCAGCTTGGTTCCAGAAGATAGGGGCTACACCTTC
TRBV14	.	TRBJ1-1	.	CASSQELNTEAFF	TGTGCCAGCAGCCAAGAGTTGAACACTGAAGCTTTCTTT
TRBV7-9	.	TRBJ1-2	.	CASSSASAPHGYTF	TGTGCCAGCAGCTCTGCTTCAGCCCCACATGGCTACACCTTC
TRBV15	.	TRBJ2-5	.	CATSSALRETQYF	TGTGCCACCAGCAGCGCGCTGAGGGAGACCCAGTACTTC
TRBV5-4	.	TRBJ1-6	TRBD1	CASSRKFGQGENSPLHF	TGTGCCAGCAGCCGTAAATTCGGACAGGGAGAGAATTCACCCCTCCACTTT
TRBV18	.	TRBJ1-6	.	CASSPGQPGIRDSPLHF	TGTGCCAGCTCACCAGGGCAGCCGGGCATTCGGGATTCACCCCTCCACTTT
TRBV14	.	TRBJ1-5	TRBD1	CASSQQYRGHGQPQHF	TGTGCCAGCAGCCAGCAATACAGGGGGCATGGGCAGCCCCAGCATTTT
TRBV24-1	few	TRBJ1-5	.	CATSRGSSNQPQHF	TGTGCCACCTCGCGAGGTTCAAGCAATCAGCCCCAGCATTTT
TRBV25-1	.	TRBJ1-1	.	CASSEAGGPEAFF	TGTGCCAGCAGTGAAGCGGGAGGGCCTGAAGCTTTCTTT
TRBV5-1	few	TRBJ1-1	TRBD1	CASSLTGEITEAFF	TGCGCCAGCAGCTTAACAGGGGAAATAACTGAAGCTTTCTTT
TRBV5-6	.	TRBJ1-5	.	CASSLVDQPQHF	TGTGCCAGCAGCTTGGTAGATCAGCCCCAGCATTTT
TRBV20-1	.	TRBJ2-3	TRBD2	CSASPSGGTDTQYF	TGCAGTGCTAGTCCCAGCGGGGGCACAGATACGCAGTATTTT
TRBV30	.	TRBJ2-5	.	CAWRGQRETQYF	TGTGCCTGGAGAGGACAGAGAGAGACCCAGTACTTC